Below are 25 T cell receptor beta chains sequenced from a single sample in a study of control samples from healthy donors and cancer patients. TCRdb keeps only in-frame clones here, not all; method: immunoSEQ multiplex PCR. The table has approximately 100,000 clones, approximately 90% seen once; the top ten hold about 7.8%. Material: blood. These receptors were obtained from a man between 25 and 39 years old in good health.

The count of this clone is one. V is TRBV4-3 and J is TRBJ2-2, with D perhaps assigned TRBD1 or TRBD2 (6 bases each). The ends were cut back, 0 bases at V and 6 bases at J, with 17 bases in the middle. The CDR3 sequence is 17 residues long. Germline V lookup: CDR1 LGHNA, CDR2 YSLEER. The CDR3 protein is CASSQDWEGGGAGELFF. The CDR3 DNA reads TGCGCCAGCAGCCAAGATTGGGAAGGGGGAGGCGCCGGGGAGCTGTTTTTT.

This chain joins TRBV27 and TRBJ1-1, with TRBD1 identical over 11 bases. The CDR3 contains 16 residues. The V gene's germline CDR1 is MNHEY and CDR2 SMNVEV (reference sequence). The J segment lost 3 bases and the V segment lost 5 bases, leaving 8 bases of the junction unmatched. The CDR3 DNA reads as TGTGCCAGCAGTCTCCGCTGGACAGGGGGCGACACTGAAGCTTTCTTT. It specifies CASSLRWTGGDTEAFF.

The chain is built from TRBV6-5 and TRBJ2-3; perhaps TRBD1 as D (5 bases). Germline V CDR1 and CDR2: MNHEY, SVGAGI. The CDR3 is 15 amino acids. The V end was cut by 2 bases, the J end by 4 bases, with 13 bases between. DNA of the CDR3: TGTGCCAGCAGTTACGGCCAGGGCCTAGCAGATACGCAGTATTTT. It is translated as CASSYGQGLADTQYF.

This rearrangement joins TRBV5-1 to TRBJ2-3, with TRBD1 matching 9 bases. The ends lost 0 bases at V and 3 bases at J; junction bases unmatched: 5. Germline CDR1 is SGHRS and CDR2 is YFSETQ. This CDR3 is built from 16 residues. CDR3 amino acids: CASSLAGTGWTDTQYF. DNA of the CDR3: TGCGCCAGCAGCTTGGCCGGGACAGGGTGGACAGATACGCAGTATTTT.

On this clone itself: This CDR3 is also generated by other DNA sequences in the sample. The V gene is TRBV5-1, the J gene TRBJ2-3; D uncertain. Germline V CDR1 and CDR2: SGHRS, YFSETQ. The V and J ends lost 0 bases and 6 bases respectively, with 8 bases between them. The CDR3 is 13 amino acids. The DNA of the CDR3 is TGCGCCAGCAGCTTGGCCGGTGCCGATACGCAGTATTTT. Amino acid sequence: CASSLAGADTQYF. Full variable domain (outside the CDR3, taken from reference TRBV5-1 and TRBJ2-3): KAGVTQTPRYLIKTRGQQVTLSCSPISGHRSVSWYQQTPGQGLQFLFEYFSETQRNKGNFPGRFSGRQFSNSRSEMNVSTLELGDSALYLCASSLAGADTQYFGPGTRLTVL.

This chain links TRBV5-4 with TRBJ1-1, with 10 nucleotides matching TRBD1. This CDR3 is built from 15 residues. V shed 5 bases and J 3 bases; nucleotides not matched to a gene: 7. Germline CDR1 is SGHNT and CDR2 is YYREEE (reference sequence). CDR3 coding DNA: TGTGCCAGCAGGACGACAGGGGGCGCCCACACTGAAGCTTTCTTT. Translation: CASRTTGGAHTEAFF.

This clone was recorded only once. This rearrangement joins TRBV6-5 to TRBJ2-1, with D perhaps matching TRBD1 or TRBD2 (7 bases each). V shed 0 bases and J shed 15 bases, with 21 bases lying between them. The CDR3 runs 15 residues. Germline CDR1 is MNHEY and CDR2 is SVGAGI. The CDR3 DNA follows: TGTGCCAGCAGTTACTCGGTGGGAGGGGGCTGGGTCCTGTTCTTC. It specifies CASSYSVGGGWVLFF.

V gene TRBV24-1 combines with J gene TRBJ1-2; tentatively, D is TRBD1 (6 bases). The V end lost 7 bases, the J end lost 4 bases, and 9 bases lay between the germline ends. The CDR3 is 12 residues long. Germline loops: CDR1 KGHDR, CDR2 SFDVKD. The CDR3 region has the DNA TGTGCCACCAGGGACAGCCTCTATGGCTACACCTTC. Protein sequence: CATRDSLYGYTF.

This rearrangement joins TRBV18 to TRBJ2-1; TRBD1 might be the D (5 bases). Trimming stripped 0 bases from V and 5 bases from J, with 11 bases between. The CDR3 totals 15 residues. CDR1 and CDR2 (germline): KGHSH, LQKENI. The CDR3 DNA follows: TGTGCCAGCTCACCACCATGGGCAGGGAACAATGAGCAGTTCTTC. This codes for CASSPPWAGNNEQFF.

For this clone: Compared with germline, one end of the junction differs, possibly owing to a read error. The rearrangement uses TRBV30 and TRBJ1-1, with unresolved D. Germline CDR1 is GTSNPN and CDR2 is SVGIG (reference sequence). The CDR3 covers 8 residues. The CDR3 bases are TGCTCGGGAACTGAAGCTTTCTTT. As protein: CSGTEAFF. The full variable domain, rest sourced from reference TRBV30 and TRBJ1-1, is SQTIHQWPATLVQPVGSPLSLECTVEGTSNPNLYWYRQAAGRGLQLLFYSVGIGQISSEVPQNLSASRPQDRQFILSSKKLLLSDSGFYLCSGTEAFFGQGTRLTVV.

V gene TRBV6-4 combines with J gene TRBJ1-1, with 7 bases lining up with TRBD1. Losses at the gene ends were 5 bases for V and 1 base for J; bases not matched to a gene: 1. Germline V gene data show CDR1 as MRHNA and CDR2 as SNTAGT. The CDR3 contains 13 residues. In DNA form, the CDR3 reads TGTGCCAGCAGTAGGACAGGGAACACTGAAGCTTTCTTT. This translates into CASSRTGNTEAFF.

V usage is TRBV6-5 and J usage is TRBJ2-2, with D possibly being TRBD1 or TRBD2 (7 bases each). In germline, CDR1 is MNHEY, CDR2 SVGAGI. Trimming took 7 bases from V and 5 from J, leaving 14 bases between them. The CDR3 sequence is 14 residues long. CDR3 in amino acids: CASNQGGGTGELFF. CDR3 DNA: TGTGCCAGCAACCAGGGGGGAGGGACCGGGGAGCTGTTTTTT.

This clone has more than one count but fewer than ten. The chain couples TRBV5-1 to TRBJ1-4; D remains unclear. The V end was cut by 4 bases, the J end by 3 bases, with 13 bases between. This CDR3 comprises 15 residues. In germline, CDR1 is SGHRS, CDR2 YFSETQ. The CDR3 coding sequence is TGCGCCAGCAGCCGAGCGACCCGAGCTAATGAAAAACTGTTTTTT. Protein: CASSRATRANEKLFF.

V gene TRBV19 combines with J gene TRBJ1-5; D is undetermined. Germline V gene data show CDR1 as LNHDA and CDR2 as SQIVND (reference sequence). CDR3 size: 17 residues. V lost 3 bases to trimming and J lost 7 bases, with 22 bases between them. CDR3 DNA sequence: TGTGCCAGTAGTATTGGCAGAGGACCGTCTGGCGGGCAGCCCCAGCATTTT. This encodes CASSIGRGPSGGQPQHF.

The CDR3 DNA sequence: TGTGCCAGCAGTTTGGACGGGGGTTTTGGGCCCCAGCATTTT. It yields the protein CASSLDGGFGPQHF. V gene TRBV6-5 combines with J gene TRBJ1-5; possible D gene TRBD1, 5 bases. The CDR3 is 14 residues long. V shed 4 bases and J shed 9 bases, with 16 bases lying between them. In germline, CDR1 is MNHEY, CDR2 SVGAGI.

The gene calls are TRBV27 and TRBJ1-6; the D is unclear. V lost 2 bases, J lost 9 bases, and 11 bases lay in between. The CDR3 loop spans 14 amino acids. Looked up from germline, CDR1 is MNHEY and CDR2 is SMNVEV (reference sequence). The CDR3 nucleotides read TGTGCCAGCAGTTTAGGTGGCCTTCCTTCACCCCTCCACTTT. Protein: CASSLGGLPSPLHF.

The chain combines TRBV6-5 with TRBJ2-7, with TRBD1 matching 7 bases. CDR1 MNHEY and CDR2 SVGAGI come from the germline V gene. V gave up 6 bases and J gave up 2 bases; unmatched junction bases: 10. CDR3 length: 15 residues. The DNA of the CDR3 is TGTGCCAGCAGGCCGAGGGGGACAGAAACCTACGAGCAGTACTTC. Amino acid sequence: CASRPRGTETYEQYF.

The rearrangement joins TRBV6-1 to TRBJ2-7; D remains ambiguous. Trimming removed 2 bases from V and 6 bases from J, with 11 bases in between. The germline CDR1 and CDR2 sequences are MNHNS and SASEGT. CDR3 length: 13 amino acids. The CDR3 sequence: CASSEILSSEQYF. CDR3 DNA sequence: TGTGCCAGCAGTGAAATATTGAGCAGCGAGCAGTACTTC.

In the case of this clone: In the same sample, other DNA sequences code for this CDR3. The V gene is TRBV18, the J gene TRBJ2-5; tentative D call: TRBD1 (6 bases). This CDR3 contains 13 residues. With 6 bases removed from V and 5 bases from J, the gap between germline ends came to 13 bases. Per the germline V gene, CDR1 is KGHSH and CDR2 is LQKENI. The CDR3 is CASSRGRGETQYF. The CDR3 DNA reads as TGTGCCAGCTCGAGGGGGAGAGGGGAGACCCAGTACTTC.

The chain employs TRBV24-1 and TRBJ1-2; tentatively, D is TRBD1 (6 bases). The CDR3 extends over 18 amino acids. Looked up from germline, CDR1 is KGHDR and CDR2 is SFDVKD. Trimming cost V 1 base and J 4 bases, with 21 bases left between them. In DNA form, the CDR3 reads TGTGCCACCAGTGATTTAGGCCCTCGGGGGGCGTGCGGCTATGGCTACACCTTC. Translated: CATSDLGPRGACGYGYTF.

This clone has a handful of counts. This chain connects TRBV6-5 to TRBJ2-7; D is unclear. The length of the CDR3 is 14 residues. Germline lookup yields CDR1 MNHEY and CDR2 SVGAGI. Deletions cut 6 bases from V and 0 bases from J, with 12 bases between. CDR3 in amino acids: CASRPTLSSYEQYF. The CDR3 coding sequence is TGTGCCAGCAGGCCGACTCTAAGCTCCTACGAGCAGTACTTC.

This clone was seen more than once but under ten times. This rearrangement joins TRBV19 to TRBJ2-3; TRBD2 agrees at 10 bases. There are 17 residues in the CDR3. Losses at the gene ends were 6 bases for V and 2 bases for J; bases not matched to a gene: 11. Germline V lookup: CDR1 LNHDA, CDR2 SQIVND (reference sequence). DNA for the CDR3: TGTGCCAGTAGCCCCTTCTGGACTAGCGGATCCACAGATACGCAGTATTTT. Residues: CASSPFWTSGSTDTQYF.

The DNA of the CDR3 is TGTGCCAGCAGCGTTGGACAAAGAAACACCATATATTTT. It is translated as CASSVGQRNTIYF. The J gene is TRBJ1-3, the V gene TRBV7-8; D perhaps matches TRBD1 (5 bases). In germline, CDR1 is SGHVS, CDR2 FQNEAQ. The CDR3 length is 13 residues. Trimming shortened V by 5 bases and J by 5 bases, and 10 bases separated the two germline ends.

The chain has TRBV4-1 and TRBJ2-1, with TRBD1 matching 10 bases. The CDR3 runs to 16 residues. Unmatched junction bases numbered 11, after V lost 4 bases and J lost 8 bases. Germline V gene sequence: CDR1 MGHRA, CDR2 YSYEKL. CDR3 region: CASSRDSGTGVYEQFF. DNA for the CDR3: TGCGCCAGCAGCCGAGATAGTGGGACAGGGGTTTATGAGCAGTTCTTC.

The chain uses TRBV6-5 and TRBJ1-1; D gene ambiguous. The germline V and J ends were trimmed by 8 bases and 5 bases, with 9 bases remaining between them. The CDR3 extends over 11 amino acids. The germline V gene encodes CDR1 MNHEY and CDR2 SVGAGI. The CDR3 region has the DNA TGTGCCAGCGCGGGCAGGACTGAAGCTTTCTTT. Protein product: CASAGRTEAFF.